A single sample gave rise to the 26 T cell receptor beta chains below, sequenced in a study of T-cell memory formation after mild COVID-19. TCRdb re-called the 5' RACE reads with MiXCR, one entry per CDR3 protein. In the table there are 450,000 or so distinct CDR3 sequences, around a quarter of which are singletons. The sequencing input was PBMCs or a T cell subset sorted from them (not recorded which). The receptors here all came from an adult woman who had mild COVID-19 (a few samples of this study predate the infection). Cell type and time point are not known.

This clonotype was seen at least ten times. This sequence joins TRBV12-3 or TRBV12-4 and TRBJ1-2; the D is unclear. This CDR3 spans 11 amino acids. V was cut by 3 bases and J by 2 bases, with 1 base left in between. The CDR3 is CASSFNYGYTF. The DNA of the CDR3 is TGTGCCAGCAGTTTCAACTATGGCTACACCTTC.

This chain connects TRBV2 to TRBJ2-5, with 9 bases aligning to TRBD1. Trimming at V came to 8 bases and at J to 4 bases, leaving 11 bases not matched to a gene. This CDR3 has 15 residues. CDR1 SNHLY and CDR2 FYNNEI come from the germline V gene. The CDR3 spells CASVRGDRVGETQYF. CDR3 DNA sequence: TGTGCCAGCGTTAGAGGGGACAGGGTTGGAGAGACCCAGTACTTC.

CDR3 sequence reads: CASTSLAEQYF. CDR3 nucleotides: TGTGCCAGCACCTCATTGGCAGAGCAGTACTTC. The chain uses TRBV7-9 and TRBJ2-7; D remains unclear. Germline CDR1 is SEHNR and CDR2 is FQNEAQ (reference sequence). The CDR3 is made up of 11 amino acids. Trimming left V 7 bases short and J 7 bases short, with 11 bases between.

As DNA, the CDR3 is TGTGCCAGCAGCTTAGGTTCGACGGGACACTTCTCCTACGAGCAGTACTTC. Translated: CASSLGSTGHFSYEQYF. This chain joins TRBV7-9 and TRBJ2-7, with a weak D call TRBD1 (6 bases). The CDR3 totals 17 residues. Germline V gene lookup returns CDR1 SEHNR and CDR2 FQNEAQ (reference sequence). Trimming left V 1 base short and J 0 bases short, with 16 bases between. Full variable domain (missing parts from reference TRBV7-9 and TRBJ2-7): DTGVSQNPRHKITKRGQNVTFRCDPISEHNRLYWYRQTLGQGPEFLTYFQNEAQLEKSRLLSDRFSAERPKGSFSTLEIQRTEQGDSAMYLCASSLGSTGHFSYEQYFGPGTRLTVT.

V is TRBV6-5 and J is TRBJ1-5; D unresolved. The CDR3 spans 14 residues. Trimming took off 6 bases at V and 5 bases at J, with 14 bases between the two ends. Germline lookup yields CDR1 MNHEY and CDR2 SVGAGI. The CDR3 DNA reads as TGTGCCAGCAGCCATACCGCGAGGGATCAGCCCCAGCATTTT. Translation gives CASSHTARDQPQHF.

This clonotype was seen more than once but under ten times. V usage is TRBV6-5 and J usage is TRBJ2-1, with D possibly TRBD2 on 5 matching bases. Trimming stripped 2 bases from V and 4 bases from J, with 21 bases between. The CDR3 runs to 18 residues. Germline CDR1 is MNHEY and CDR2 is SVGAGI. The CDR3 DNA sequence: TGTGCCAGCAGTTACCCCAAATGGCCGGGGAGCGGATACAATGAGCAGTTCTTC. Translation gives CASSYPKWPGSGYNEQFF.

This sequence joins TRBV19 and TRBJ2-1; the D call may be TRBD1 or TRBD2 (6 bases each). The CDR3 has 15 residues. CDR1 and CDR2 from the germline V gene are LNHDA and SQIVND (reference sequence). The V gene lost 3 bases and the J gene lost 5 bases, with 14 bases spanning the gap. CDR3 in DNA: TGTGCCAGTAGTATCGCCCGGGGGCGGCACAATGAGCAGTTCTTC. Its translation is CASSIARGRHNEQFF.

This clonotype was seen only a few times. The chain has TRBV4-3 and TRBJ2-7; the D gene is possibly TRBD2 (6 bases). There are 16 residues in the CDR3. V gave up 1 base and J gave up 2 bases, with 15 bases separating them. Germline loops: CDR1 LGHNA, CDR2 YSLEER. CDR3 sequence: CASSQGRLAQTYEQYF. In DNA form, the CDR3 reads TGCGCCAGCAGCCAAGGAAGGCTAGCGCAAACCTACGAGCAGTACTTC.

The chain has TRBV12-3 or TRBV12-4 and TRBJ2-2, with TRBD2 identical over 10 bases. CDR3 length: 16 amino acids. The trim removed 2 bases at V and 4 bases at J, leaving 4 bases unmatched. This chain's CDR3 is CASSLSGLARTGELFF. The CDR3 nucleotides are TGTGCCAGCAGTTTATCGGGACTAGCGCGCACCGGGGAGCTGTTTTTT.

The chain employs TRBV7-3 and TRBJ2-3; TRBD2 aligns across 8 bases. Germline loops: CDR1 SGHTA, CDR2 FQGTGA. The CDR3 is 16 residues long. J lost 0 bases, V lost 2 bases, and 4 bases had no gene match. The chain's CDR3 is CASSLDGGGSTDTQYF. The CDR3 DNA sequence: TGTGCCAGCAGCTTAGATGGCGGGGGGAGCACAGATACGCAGTATTTT.

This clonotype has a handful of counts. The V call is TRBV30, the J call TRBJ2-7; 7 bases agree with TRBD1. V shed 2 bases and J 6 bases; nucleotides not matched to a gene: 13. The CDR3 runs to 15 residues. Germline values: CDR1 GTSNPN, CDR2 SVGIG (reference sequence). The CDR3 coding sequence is TGTGCCTGGAGTCTAACATCAACAGGGGTGCGCGAGCAGTACTTC. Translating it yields CAWSLTSTGVREQYF.

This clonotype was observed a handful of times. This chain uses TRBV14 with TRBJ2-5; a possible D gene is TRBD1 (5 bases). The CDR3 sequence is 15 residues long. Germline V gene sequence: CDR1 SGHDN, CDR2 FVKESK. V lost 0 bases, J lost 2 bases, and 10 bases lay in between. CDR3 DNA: TGTGCCAGCAGCCAAGATATCAACAGGCAAGAGACCCAGTACTTC. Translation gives CASSQDINRQETQYF. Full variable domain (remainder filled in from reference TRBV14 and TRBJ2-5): EAGVTQFPSHSVIEKGQTVTLRCDPISGHDNLYWYRRVMGKEIKFLLHFVKESKQDESGMPNNRFLAERTGGTYSTLKVQPAELEDSGVYFCASSQDINRQETQYFGPGTRLLVL.

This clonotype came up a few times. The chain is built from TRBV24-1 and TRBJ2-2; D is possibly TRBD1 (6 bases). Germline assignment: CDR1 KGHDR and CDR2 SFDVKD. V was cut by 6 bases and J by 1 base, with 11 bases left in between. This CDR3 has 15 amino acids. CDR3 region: CATSWTTGNTGELFF. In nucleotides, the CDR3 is TGTGCCACCAGTTGGACGACAGGGAACACCGGGGAGCTGTTTTTT.

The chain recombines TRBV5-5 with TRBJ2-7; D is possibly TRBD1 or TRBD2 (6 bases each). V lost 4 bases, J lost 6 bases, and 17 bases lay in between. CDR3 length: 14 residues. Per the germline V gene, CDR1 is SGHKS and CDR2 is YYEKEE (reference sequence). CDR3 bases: TGTGCCAGCAGCAGGGGGACGGAGGGCCGCGAGCAGTACTTC. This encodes CASSRGTEGREQYF.

The DNA of the CDR3 is TGTGCCAGCAGTCTCGGACATTTAGAACATGGCTACACCTTC. The encoded protein is CASSLGHLEHGYTF. The J gene is TRBJ1-2, the V gene TRBV12-3 or TRBV12-4; D is possibly TRBD1 (5 bases). Trimming left V 5 bases short and J 6 bases short, with 16 bases between. This CDR3 comprises 14 residues.

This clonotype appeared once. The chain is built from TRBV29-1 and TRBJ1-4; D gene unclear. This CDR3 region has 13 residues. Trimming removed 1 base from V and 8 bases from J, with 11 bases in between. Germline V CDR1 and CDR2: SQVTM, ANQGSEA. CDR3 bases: TGCAGCGTTGAAGCCCCTCGGGCCGAAAAACTGTTTTTT. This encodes CSVEAPRAEKLFF.

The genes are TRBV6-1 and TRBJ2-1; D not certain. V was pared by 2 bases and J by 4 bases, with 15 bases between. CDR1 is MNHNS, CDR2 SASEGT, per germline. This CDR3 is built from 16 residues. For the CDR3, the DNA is TGTGCCAGCAGTGAACGAGACCTAGGCAGGTACAATGAGCAGTTCTTC. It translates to CASSERDLGRYNEQFF.

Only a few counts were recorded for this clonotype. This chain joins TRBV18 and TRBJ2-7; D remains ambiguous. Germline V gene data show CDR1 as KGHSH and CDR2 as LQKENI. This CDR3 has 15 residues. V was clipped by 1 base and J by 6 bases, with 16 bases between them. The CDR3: CASSPLEYGSSEQYF. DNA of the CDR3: TGTGCCAGCTCACCACTCGAGTACGGGTCCAGCGAGCAGTACTTC. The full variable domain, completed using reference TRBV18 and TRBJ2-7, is NAGVMQNPRHLVRRRGQEARLRCSPMKGHSHVYWYRQLPEEGLKFMVYLQKENIIDESGMPKERFSAEFPKEGPSILRIQQVVRGDSAAYFCASSPLEYGSSEQYFGPGTRLTVT.

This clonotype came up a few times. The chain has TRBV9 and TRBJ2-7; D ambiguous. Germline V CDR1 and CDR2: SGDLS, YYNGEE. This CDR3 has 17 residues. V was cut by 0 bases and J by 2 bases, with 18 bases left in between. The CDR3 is CASSVGPTPLPPYEQYF. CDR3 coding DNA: TGTGCCAGCAGCGTAGGTCCAACCCCTTTACCACCCTACGAGCAGTACTTC.

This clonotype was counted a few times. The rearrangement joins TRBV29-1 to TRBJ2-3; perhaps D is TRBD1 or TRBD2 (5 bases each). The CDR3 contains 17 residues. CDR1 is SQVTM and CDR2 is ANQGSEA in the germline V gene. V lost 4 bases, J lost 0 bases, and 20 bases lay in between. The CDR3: CSVGGAADLGSTDTQYF. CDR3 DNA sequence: TGCAGCGTTGGAGGGGCCGCTGATTTAGGTAGCACAGATACGCAGTATTTT.

The CDR3 reads CASRDGQGHEKLFF. CDR3 DNA: TGTGCCAGTAGAGACGGACAGGGACATGAAAAACTGTTTTTT. V and J are TRBV19 and TRBJ1-4; TRBD1 agrees at 8 bases. CDR1 LNHDA and CDR2 SQIVND come from the germline V gene (reference sequence). This CDR3 region has 14 residues. After removal of 6 bases from V and 6 bases from J, the junction contained 6 bases not matched to a gene.

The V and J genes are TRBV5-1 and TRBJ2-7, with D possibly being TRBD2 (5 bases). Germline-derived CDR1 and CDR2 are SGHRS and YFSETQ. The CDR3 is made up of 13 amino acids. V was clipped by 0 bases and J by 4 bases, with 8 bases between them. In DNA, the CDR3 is TGCGCCAGCAGCTTGGAGAGGGTTTACGAGCAGTACTTC. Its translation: CASSLERVYEQYF.

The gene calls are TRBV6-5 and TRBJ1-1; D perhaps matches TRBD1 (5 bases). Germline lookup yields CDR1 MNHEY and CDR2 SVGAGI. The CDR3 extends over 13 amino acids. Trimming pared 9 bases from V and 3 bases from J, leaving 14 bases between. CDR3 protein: CASVSAGDTEAFF. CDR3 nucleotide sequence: TGTGCCAGTGTGTCGGCGGGGGACACTGAAGCTTTCTTT.

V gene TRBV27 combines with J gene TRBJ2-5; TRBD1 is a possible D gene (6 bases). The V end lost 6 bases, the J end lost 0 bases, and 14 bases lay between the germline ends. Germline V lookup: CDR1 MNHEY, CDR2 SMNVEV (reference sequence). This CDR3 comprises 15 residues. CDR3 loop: CASSILGAYQETQYF. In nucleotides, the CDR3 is TGTGCCAGCAGCATACTGGGGGCTTACCAAGAGACCCAGTACTTC.

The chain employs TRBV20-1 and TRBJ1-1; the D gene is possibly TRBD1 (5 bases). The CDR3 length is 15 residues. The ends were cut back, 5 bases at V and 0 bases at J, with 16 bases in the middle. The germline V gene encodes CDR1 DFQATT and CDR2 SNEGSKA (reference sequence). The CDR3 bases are TGCAGTGCTGGGGGAGACAGAATTATGAACACTGAAGCTTTCTTT. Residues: CSAGGDRIMNTEAFF.

The CDR3 here is CASSQVAGRETQYF. The CDR3, as DNA: TGTGCCAGCAGCCAAGTAGCAGGAAGAGAGACCCAGTACTTC. The chain carries TRBV3-1 and TRBJ2-5, with D unclear. Between the trimmed V and J ends, which lost 1 base and 4 bases, there was a span of 10 bases. Germline CDR1 LGHDT, CDR2 YNNKEL (reference sequence). This CDR3 has 14 residues.